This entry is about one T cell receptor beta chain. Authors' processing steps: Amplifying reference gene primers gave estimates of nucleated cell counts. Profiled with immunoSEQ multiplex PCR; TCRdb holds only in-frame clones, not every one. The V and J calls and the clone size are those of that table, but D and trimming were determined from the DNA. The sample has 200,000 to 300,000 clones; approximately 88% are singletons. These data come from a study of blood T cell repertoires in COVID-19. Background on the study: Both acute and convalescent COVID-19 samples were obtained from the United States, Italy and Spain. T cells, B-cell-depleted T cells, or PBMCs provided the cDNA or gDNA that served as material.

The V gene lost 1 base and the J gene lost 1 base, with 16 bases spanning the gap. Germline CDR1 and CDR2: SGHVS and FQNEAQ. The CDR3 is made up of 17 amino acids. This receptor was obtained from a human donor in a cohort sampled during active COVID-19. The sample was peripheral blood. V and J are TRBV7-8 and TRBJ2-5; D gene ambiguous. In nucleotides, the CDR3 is TGTGCCAGCAGCTTAGTTGATCTTGGCACAGCCCAAGAGACCCAGTACTTC. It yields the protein CASSLVDLGTAQETQYF.